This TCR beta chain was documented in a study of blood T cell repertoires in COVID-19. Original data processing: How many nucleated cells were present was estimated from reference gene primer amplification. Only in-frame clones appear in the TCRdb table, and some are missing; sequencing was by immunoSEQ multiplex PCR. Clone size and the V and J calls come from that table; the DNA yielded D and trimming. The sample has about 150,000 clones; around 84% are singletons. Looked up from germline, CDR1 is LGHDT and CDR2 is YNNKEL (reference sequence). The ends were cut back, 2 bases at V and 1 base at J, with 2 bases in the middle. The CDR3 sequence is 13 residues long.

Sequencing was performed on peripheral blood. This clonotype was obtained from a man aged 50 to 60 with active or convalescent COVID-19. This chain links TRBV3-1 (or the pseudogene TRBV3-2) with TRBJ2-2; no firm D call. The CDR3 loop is CASSQQNTGELFF. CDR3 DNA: TGTGCCAGCAGCCAACAGAACACCGGGGAGCTGTTTTTT.